The rows below give T cell receptor beta chains drawn from one sample of a study of blood T cell repertoires in COVID-19. Here immunoSEQ multiplex PCR was the method, and the copy in TCRdb shows in-frame clones only, minus some. The data hold about 40,000 clones, with less than 85% observed a single time. Sequenced sample: peripheral blood. The receptors come from a woman between 65 and 79 years old with acute or convalescent COVID-19. Both conserved end residues are trimmed from each CDR3. Each record gives: V gene, CDR3 protein.

TRBV9 ASSARVYTEAF
TRBV4-2 ASSHSYPGGTEAF
TRBV28 ASSLHRGGKLF
TRBV11-2 ASSLLQGQGFTEAF
TRBV10-1 ASSDPGTGILTDTQY
TRBV19 ASTNADLAGGEVDTQY
TRBV15 ATSRAGYEQY
TRBV7-8 ASSLATGPRGGNEQF
TRBV5-4 ASSLGPRQTLGNTIY
TRBV19 ASSISPLPVGTGELF
TRBV4-3 ASSQATLAGGTDTQY
TRBV28 ASRADRGNTEAF